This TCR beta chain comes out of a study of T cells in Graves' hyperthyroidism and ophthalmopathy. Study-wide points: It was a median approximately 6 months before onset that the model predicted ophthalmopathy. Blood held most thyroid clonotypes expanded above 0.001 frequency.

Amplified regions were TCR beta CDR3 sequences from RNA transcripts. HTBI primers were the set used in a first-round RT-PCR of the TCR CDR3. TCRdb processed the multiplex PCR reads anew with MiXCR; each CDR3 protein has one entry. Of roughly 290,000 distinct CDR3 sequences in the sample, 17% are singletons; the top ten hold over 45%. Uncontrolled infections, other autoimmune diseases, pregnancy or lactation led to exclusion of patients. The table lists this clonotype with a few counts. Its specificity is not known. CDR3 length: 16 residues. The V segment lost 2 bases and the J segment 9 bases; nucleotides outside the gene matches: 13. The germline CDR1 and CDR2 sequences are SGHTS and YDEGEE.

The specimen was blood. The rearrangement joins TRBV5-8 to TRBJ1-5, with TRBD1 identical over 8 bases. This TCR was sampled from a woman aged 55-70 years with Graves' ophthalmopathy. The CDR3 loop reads CASSFSRDRSFRPQHF. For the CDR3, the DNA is TGTGCCAGCAGCTTCTCCCGGGACAGGAGTTTTCGGCCCCAGCATTTT.